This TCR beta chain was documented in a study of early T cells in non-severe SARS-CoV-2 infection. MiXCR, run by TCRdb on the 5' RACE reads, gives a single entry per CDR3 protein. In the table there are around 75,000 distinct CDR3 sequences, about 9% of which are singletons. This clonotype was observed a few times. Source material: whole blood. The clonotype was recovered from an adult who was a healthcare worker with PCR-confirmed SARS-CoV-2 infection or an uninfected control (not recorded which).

CDR3 bases: TGTGCCTGGAGGGCCGCGGGACTGGGAGCGTGGGAGCAGTACTTC. Translated, it gives CAWRAAGLGAWEQYF. V usage is TRBV30 and J usage is TRBJ2-7; D is perhaps TRBD2 (6 bases). V was clipped by 3 bases and J by 7 bases, with 22 bases between them. This CDR3 spans 15 amino acids. Per the germline V gene, CDR1 is GTSNPN and CDR2 is SVGIG (reference sequence).